This TCR beta chain was profiled in a study of breast tumors, draining lymph nodes, adjacent tissues. Whole-study results and caveats: That most tumor T cells come from lymph nodes remained unproven.

The table lists this clonotype with many counts. Its antigen remains unknown. An end of the junction does not agree with germline; a read error may underlie this. CDR1 SGDLS and CDR2 YYNGEE come from the germline V gene. This CDR3 contains 16 residues. Breast cancer patients provided tissue from their axillary draining lymph nodes. TCRdb used MiXCR to reprocess the multiplex PCR reads, holding one entry per CDR3 protein. The sample lists about 230,000 distinct CDR3 sequences; approximately 30% were seen once. V and J are TRBV9 and TRBJ2-6, with TRBD1 as a possible D gene (5 bases). Source material: axillary lymph node tissue. The sequence derives from a female donor with breast cancer. Some clones in this sample may be carry-over from other donors' samples. This chain's CDR3 is CASSRRSVSGANALTF. For the CDR3, the DNA is TGTGCCAGCAGCCGTAGGTCGGTCTCTGGGGCCAACGCCCTGACTTTC.